The 30 T cell receptor beta chains reported below all come from one sample, sequenced in a study of blood T cell repertoires in COVID-19. TCRdb's copy holds only in-frame clones and misses some; the assay was immunoSEQ multiplex PCR. The sample records about 170,000 clones, about 85% being singletons. The sample consisted of peripheral blood. The source is a woman older than 75 with COVID-19, enrolled during active disease.

This chain uses TRBV3-1 (or the pseudogene TRBV3-2) with TRBJ2-7; D not resolved. The ends were cut back, 1 base at V and 6 bases at J, with 7 bases in the middle. The V gene's germline CDR1 is LGHDT and CDR2 YNNKEL (reference sequence). CDR3 size: 12 residues. The CDR3 region has the DNA TGTGCCAGCAGCCAAGCGCACAGCGAGCAGTACTTC. It codes for CASSQAHSEQYF.

This chain joins TRBV9 and TRBJ2-3, with no clear D. In germline, CDR1 is SGDLS, CDR2 YYNGEE. CDR3 length: 13 amino acids. Trimming left V 0 bases short and J 6 bases short, with 8 bases between. The CDR3, as DNA: TGTGCCAGCAGCGTAGAGGTCAGGGATACGCAGTATTTT. It specifies CASSVEVRDTQYF.

This chain joins TRBV5-1 and TRBJ2-7, with TRBD2 matching over 10 bases. Germline assignment: CDR1 SGHRS and CDR2 YFSETQ. The CDR3 contains 15 residues. V lost 4 bases and J lost 4; bases outside the gene matches: 8. The CDR3 nucleotides read TGCGCCAGCAGCCCCCAAGCGGGGGGGATATACGAGCAGTACTTC. This translates into CASSPQAGGIYEQYF.

The V and J genes are TRBV27 and TRBJ2-2, with D possibly being TRBD2 (5 bases). V lost 7 bases and J lost 5, with 11 bases in between. This CDR3 is 13 amino acids long. Germline CDR1 reads MNHEY; CDR2 reads SMNVEV (reference sequence). The CDR3: CASTQTRTGELFF. CDR3 nucleotide sequence: TGTGCCAGCACCCAAACTAGGACCGGGGAGCTGTTTTTT.

In regard to this clone: This same CDR3 is encoded by further DNA sequences in the sample. The chain carries TRBV3-1 (or the pseudogene TRBV3-2) and TRBJ2-1; 11 nucleotides match TRBD2. The CDR3 totals 15 residues. Germline V gene sequence: CDR1 LGHDT, CDR2 YNNKEL (reference sequence). V gave up 4 bases and J gave up 4 bases; unmatched junction bases: 3. In nucleotides, the CDR3 is TGTGCCAGCAGCCCCTTAGCGGGGGGGTACAATGAGCAGTTCTTC. It is translated as CASSPLAGGYNEQFF.

The V gene is TRBV7-6, the J gene TRBJ2-2; D possibly corresponds to TRBD1 (6 bases). V was clipped by 2 bases and J by 5 bases, with 15 bases between them. CDR3 length equals 16 residues. In germline, CDR1 is SGHVS, CDR2 FNYEAQ. The CDR3 reads CASSLKGARGTGELFF. CDR3 in DNA: TGTGCCAGCAGCTTAAAGGGAGCTAGGGGGACCGGGGAGCTGTTTTTT.

The chain links TRBV3-1 (or the pseudogene TRBV3-2) to TRBJ2-5; 7 bases are shared with TRBD2. The CDR3 contains 16 residues. Germline values: CDR1 LGHDT, CDR2 YNNKEL (reference sequence). J lost 5 bases, V lost 0 bases, and 9 bases had no gene match. This chain's CDR3 is CASSQDRAGEGETQYF. The CDR3 DNA follows: TGTGCCAGCAGCCAAGATCGCGCGGGAGAGGGTGAGACCCAGTACTTC.

The chain couples TRBV12-3 or TRBV12-4 to TRBJ2-1; no clear D gene. The CDR3 sequence is 13 residues long. The V end lost 3 bases, the J end lost 6 bases, and 9 bases lay between the germline ends. CDR3: CASSLPAVNEQFF. DNA of the CDR3: TGTGCCAGCAGTTTGCCGGCGGTCAATGAGCAGTTCTTC.

This clone showed up just once. The V and J genes are TRBV6-5 and TRBJ1-2, with no clear D. The CDR3 has 13 residues. V was pared by 2 bases and J by 6 bases, with 10 bases between. The germline gives CDR1 MNHEY, CDR2 SVGAGI. CDR3 region: CASSYRVGHGYTF. In nucleotides, the CDR3 is TGTGCCAGCAGTTACAGAGTGGGCCATGGCTACACCTTC.

The chain employs TRBV7-8 and TRBJ2-1, with 10 bases identical to TRBD2. The CDR3 runs to 15 residues. Germline CDR1 SGHVS, CDR2 FQNEAQ. The J segment lost 6 bases and the V segment lost 2 bases, leaving 4 bases of the junction unmatched. The CDR3 region has the DNA TGTGCCAGCAGCTTATTACTAGCGGGGCCCAATGAGCAGTTCTTC. Residues: CASSLLLAGPNEQFF.

This clone was picked up a small number of times. This chain connects TRBV28 to TRBJ1-2; D perhaps matches TRBD1 (5 bases). Germline CDR1 MDHEN, CDR2 SYDVKM. V was clipped by 3 bases and J by 8 bases, with 13 bases between them. The CDR3 consists of 13 residues. The CDR3 reads CASSLSRGSGYTF. DNA for the CDR3: TGTGCCAGCAGTTTGTCTCGGGGGAGCGGCTACACCTTC.

This clone was counted a single time. J is TRBJ2-1 and V is TRBV3-1 (or the pseudogene TRBV3-2), with D perhaps matching TRBD1 (6 bases). V dropped 0 bases and J dropped 9 bases, with 18 bases sitting between them. Germline assignment: CDR1 LGHDT and CDR2 YNNKEL (reference sequence). There are 16 residues in the CDR3. This chain's CDR3 is CASSQETGRSWGEQFF. The CDR3 DNA reads as TGTGCCAGCAGCCAAGAGACAGGACGATCGTGGGGTGAGCAGTTCTTC.

V usage is TRBV19 and J usage is TRBJ1-3; TRBD1 matches at 9 bases. Unmatched junction bases numbered 4, after V lost 3 bases and J lost 1 base. In germline, CDR1 is LNHDA, CDR2 SQIVND (reference sequence). CDR3 length equals 16 residues. The CDR3 here is CASSIRDRVSGNTIYF. CDR3 sequence (DNA): TGTGCCAGTAGTATTCGGGACAGGGTGTCTGGAAACACCATATATTTT.

The rearrangement links TRBV9 to TRBJ2-1, with D uncertain. The ends were cut back, 4 bases at V and 2 bases at J, with 4 bases in the middle. From germline, CDR1 is SGDLS and CDR2 YYNGEE. This CDR3 is built from 12 residues. Here the CDR3 reads CASSPTYNEQFF. The CDR3, as DNA: TGTGCCAGCAGCCCCACCTACAATGAGCAGTTCTTC. The full variable domain, its missing parts supplied by reference TRBV9 and TRBJ2-1, is DSGVTQTPKHLITATGQRVTLRCSPRSGDLSVYWYQQSLDQGLQFLIQYYNGEERAKGNILERFSAQQFPDLHSELNLSSLELGDSALYFCASSPTYNEQFFGPGTRLTVL.

The rearrangement links TRBV24-1 to TRBJ2-5; 10 bases are a match to TRBD2. With V trimmed by 5 bases and J by 5 bases, 19 bases remained unmatched. The germline V gene encodes CDR1 KGHDR and CDR2 SFDVKD. The CDR3 is made up of 19 amino acids. CDR3 coding DNA: TGTGCCACCAGTGGGAAGCGGGGGGGCCTGGGGGCCTATGGGGAGACCCAGTACTTC. This gives the protein CATSGKRGGLGAYGETQYF.

The gene calls are TRBV10-3 and TRBJ2-3; 7 positions agree with TRBD1. Germline CDR1 is ENHRY and CDR2 is SYGVKD. CDR3 length: 16 residues. V lost 6 bases and J lost 4; bases outside the gene matches: 13. CDR3 loop: CAIRGGRDSTADTQYF. CDR3 nucleotides: TGTGCCATCAGAGGGGGCAGGGACAGTACAGCAGATACGCAGTATTTT.

This clone was recorded only once. The chain employs TRBV14 and TRBJ2-6, with D hard to call. Germline V lookup: CDR1 SGHDN, CDR2 FVKESK. The length of the CDR3 is 15 residues. Trimming took 3 bases from V and 0 from J, leaving 6 bases between them. CDR3 region: CASSHFYSGANVLTF. CDR3 in DNA: TGTGCCAGCAGCCATTTTTACTCTGGGGCCAACGTCCTGACTTTC.

The genes are TRBV2 and TRBJ1-1; 8 bases line up with TRBD1. Trimming removed 8 bases from V and 5 bases from J; junction bases left unmatched: 13. CDR1 is SNHLY, CDR2 FYNNEI, per germline. The CDR3 spans 15 residues. CDR3 coding DNA: TGTGCCAGCCCCCCGGGACAGGATAGGAGGACTGAAGCTTTCTTT. It specifies CASPPGQDRRTEAFF.

This chain joins TRBV6-1 and TRBJ1-2; D is possibly TRBD1 (5 bases). This CDR3 is built from 14 residues. The germline V and J ends were trimmed by 0 bases and 5 bases, with 10 bases remaining between them. Germline V gives CDR1 MNHNS, CDR2 SASEGT. CDR3 coding DNA: TGTGCCAGCAGTGAAGCGCACGGGGGGTATGGCTACACCTTC. Translation: CASSEAHGGYGYTF.

This chain uses TRBV9 with TRBJ1-4, with D uncertain. Germline V lookup: CDR1 SGDLS, CDR2 YYNGEE. The CDR3 spans 15 residues. Trimming removed 0 bases at V and 5 bases at J, with 11 bases between. CDR3 amino acids: CASSVGYQENEKLFF. The DNA for the CDR3 is TGTGCCAGCAGCGTAGGCTATCAGGAAAATGAAAAACTGTTTTTT.

This chain uses TRBV3-1 (or the pseudogene TRBV3-2) with TRBJ1-1; TRBD1 is a possible D gene (5 bases). V lost 1 base, J lost 1 base, and 19 bases lay in between. CDR3 size: 18 residues. CDR1 is LGHDT and CDR2 is YNNKEL in the germline V gene (reference sequence). For the CDR3, the DNA is TGTGCCAGCAGCCAAGGGGGCTTTTTTCAGACAGAGAACACTGAAGCTTTCTTT. It translates to CASSQGGFFQTENTEAFF.

The rearrangement uses TRBV2 and TRBJ1-2; unclear D gene. Trimming pared 7 bases from V and 2 bases from J, leaving 20 bases between. Per the germline V gene, CDR1 is SNHLY and CDR2 is FYNNEI. The CDR3 runs 16 residues. The CDR3 DNA reads TGTGCCAGCACACCGGAACAGATCGCATCAAACTATGGCTACACCTTC. Protein sequence: CASTPEQIASNYGYTF.

The V gene is TRBV28, the J gene TRBJ1-4; 9 nucleotides agree with TRBD1. V shed 4 bases and J 5 bases; nucleotides not matched to a gene: 5. This CDR3 has 15 amino acids. The germline V gene has CDR1 MDHEN and CDR2 SYDVKM. The CDR3 bases are TGTGCCAGCAGTTCATACAGGGGGCCCAATGAAAAACTGTTTTTT. Its protein is CASSSYRGPNEKLFF.

This clone occurred once. The rearrangement joins TRBV3-1 (or the pseudogene TRBV3-2) to TRBJ2-5, with 15 nucleotides matching TRBD2. CDR3 length equals 18 residues. Unmatched junction bases numbered 8, after V lost 1 base and J lost 5 bases. From germline, CDR1 is LGHDT and CDR2 YNNKEL (reference sequence). The CDR3 coding sequence is TGTGCCAGCAGCCAAGGAGGACTAGCGGGAGGGCCAAGGGAGACCCAGTACTTC. Its protein product is CASSQGGLAGGPRETQYF.

This clone was counted between two and nine times. The gene calls are TRBV19 and TRBJ1-4; the D gene is possibly TRBD1 (6 bases). CDR3 length: 15 residues. With 5 bases removed from V and 8 bases from J, the gap between germline ends came to 18 bases. Per the germline V gene, CDR1 is LNHDA and CDR2 is SQIVND (reference sequence). This CDR3 is CASSSYVQGSEKLFF. The CDR3 DNA is TGTGCCAGTAGTTCTTACGTACAGGGTTCGGAAAAACTGTTTTTT.

The chain carries TRBV7-9 and TRBJ1-1; no firm D call. Germline values: CDR1 SEHNR, CDR2 FQNEAQ (reference sequence). Trimming pared 3 bases from V and 2 bases from J, leaving 10 bases between. This CDR3 has 14 residues. The CDR3 sequence: CASSLGLGNTEAFF. For the CDR3, the DNA is TGTGCCAGCAGCTTGGGTTTGGGCAACACTGAAGCTTTCTTT.

As DNA, the CDR3 is TGTGCCAGCAGCCACGGGACAGCAGACAATGAGCAGTTCTTC. Protein: CASSHGTADNEQFF. The chain combines TRBV4-2 with TRBJ2-1; 7 bases line up with TRBD1. The germline V gene encodes CDR1 LGHNA and CDR2 YNFKEQ. The J segment lost 5 bases and the V segment lost 3 bases, leaving 4 bases of the junction unmatched. This CDR3 spans 14 amino acids.

V usage is TRBV12-3 or TRBV12-4 and J usage is TRBJ1-5; tentatively, D is TRBD1 (5 bases). V dropped 3 bases and J dropped 9 bases, with 12 bases sitting between them. The CDR3 contains 13 residues. DNA of the CDR3: TGTGCCAGCAGTTTTTCGGCCGGGGGGCCCCAGCATTTT. Its protein is CASSFSAGGPQHF.

This chain links TRBV9 with TRBJ1-2; D may be TRBD1 (6 bases). CDR1 is SGDLS and CDR2 is YYNGEE in the germline V gene. Trimming cost V 4 bases and J 2 bases, with 9 bases left between them. The CDR3 consists of 13 residues. The CDR3: CASSPTGNYGYTF. The CDR3 DNA reads as TGTGCCAGCAGCCCCACAGGGAACTATGGCTACACCTTC.

This rearrangement joins TRBV7-2 to TRBJ2-7; tentative D call: TRBD2 (6 bases). The CDR3 spans 13 residues. Looked up from germline, CDR1 is SGHTA and CDR2 is FQGNSA. Trimming took 4 bases from V and 5 from J, leaving 12 bases between them. CDR3 DNA: TGTGCCAGCAGCTCGAGGGCGGGAAACGAGCAGTACTTC. The encoded protein is CASSSRAGNEQYF.